The clone carrying this T cell receptor beta chain came up many times. Its antigen is undetermined. These data originate in a study of response to subunit inactivated influenza vaccine. Study findings and constraints: With each seasonal influenza vaccination, the authors suggested, few new T cells are recruited.

A single record per CDR3 protein comes from TCRdb applying MiXCR to the RT-PCR reads. The sample includes over 800,000 distinct CDR3 sequences, roughly 20% of them seen just once. CDR1 is SGHRS and CDR2 is YFSETQ in the germline V gene. Trimming took off 0 bases at V and 9 bases at J, with 10 bases between the two ends. This CDR3 contains 13 residues. The clonotype comes from a man between 45 and 60 years old who received an inactivated influenza vaccine. The source was PBMCs from blood, collected 4 to 6 days after vaccination. The chain combines TRBV5-1 with TRBJ2-1; the D gene is possibly TRBD1 (5 bases). The CDR3 region is CASSLDRLGEQFF. DNA of the CDR3: TGCGCCAGCAGCTTGGACAGGCTTGGTGAGCAGTTCTTC.